These 17 T cell receptor beta chains came from one sample sequenced in a study of graft-versus-host responses after intestinal transplantation (dated by TCRdb to about 2021). The receptor library was made with the immunoSEQ multiplex PCR assay. TCRdb limited this immuneACCESS table to in-frame rearrangements with V and J called. A share of clones is missing; checked studies link under half to unresolved V genes, and the rest is unexplained. The table for this sample lists about 46,000 clones; 85% to 95% of them were counted only once. The top ten constitute around 6.1% of the sample. The sample in question was PBMCs, obtained roughly 760 days after a first intestinal transplant, on the day of a second. The receptors were gathered from a human patient who received an intestinal transplant, so some T cells may come from the graft donor.

The gene calls are TRBV18 and TRBJ2-5; 10 bases align to TRBD1. J gave up 3 bases and V 1 base, and 5 bases lay outside the gene matches. The germline V gene has CDR1 KGHSH and CDR2 LQKENI. The CDR3 sequence is 16 residues long. CDR3 sequence (DNA): TGTGCCAGCTCACCACAAGGGACAGGGGTGGAAGAGACCCAGTACTTC. This sequence encodes CASSPQGTGVEETQYF.

V and J are TRBV27 and TRBJ2-1; tentatively, D is TRBD2 (5 bases). The germline CDR1 and CDR2 sequences are MNHEY and SMNVEV (reference sequence). The CDR3 loop spans 13 amino acids. V was clipped by 8 bases and J by 5 bases, with 13 bases between them. The CDR3 region has the DNA TGTGCCAGCGCCCGGGGTGTCGACAATGAGCAGTTCTTC. Translation gives CASARGVDNEQFF.

The V and J genes are TRBV28 and TRBJ2-4; TRBD2 agrees at 7 bases. Looked up from germline, CDR1 is MDHEN and CDR2 is SYDVKM. The CDR3 consists of 14 residues. With 8 bases clipped from V and 0 bases from J, the junction kept 4 bases outside the gene matches. The CDR3 DNA reads as TGTGCCAGCGGGGAGGGCGGAGCCAAAAACATTCAGTACTTC. It specifies CASGEGGAKNIQYF. Supplemented by reference TRBV28 and TRBJ2-4, the full variable domain reads DVKVTQSSRYLVKRTGEKVFLECVQDMDHENMFWYRQDPGLGLRLIYFSYDVKMKEKGDIPEGYSVSREKKERFSLILESASTNQTSMYLCASGEGGAKNIQYFGAGTRLSVL.

The count of this clone is one. The CDR3 here is CASSIGGTDTDQPQHF. Here the CDR3 DNA reads TGTGCCAGTAGTATAGGCGGGACAGACACTGATCAGCCCCAGCATTTT. J is TRBJ1-5 and V is TRBV19; the match to TRBD1 covers 7 bases. The CDR3 has 16 amino acids. V lost 1 base and J lost 5; bases outside the gene matches: 8. The germline CDR1 and CDR2 sequences are LNHDA and SQIVND (reference sequence).

This sequence joins TRBV18 and TRBJ2-5; 9 nucleotides match TRBD1. Gene TRBJ2-7 matches the end of the DNA better, so the J call may be wrong. CDR1 KGHSH and CDR2 LQKENI come from the germline V gene. The CDR3 is made up of 14 amino acids. As DNA, the CDR3 is TGTGCCAGCTCCCGGGACAGGGCATCCTACGAGCAGTACTTC. This codes for CASSRDRASYEQYF.

The chain uses TRBV7-9 and TRBJ2-3, with D possibly matching TRBD2 (7 bases). This CDR3 contains 15 residues. Germline loops: CDR1 SEHNR, CDR2 FQNEAQ (reference sequence). Trimming took off 5 bases at V and 4 bases at J, with 16 bases between the two ends. The CDR3 is CASSPVGGGADTQYF. The DNA for the CDR3 is TGTGCCAGCAGCCCCGTAGGGGGAGGGGCAGATACGCAGTATTTT.

The chain employs TRBV10-3 and TRBJ2-5, with 8 bases fitting TRBD2. CDR1 and CDR2 from the germline V gene are ENHRY and SYGVKD. V dropped 7 bases and J dropped 4; count of bases not matched to a gene: 8. This CDR3 has 14 residues. The CDR3 region is CAIMAGRAAETQYF. The CDR3 nucleotides read TGTGCCATCATGGCCGGGAGGGCTGCAGAGACCCAGTACTTC.

This chain uses TRBV29-1 with TRBJ2-1; D is undetermined. The CDR3 consists of 13 residues. Trimming stripped 6 bases from V and 6 bases from J, with 15 bases between. Per the germline V gene, CDR1 is SQVTM and CDR2 is ANQGSEA. The CDR3: CSVPMDDRNEQFF. In DNA, the CDR3 is TGCAGCGTACCTATGGACGACCGCAATGAGCAGTTCTTC.

The chain employs TRBV6-5 and TRBJ1-1; 9 bases line up with TRBD1. Germline V lookup: CDR1 MNHEY, CDR2 SVGAGI. This CDR3 comprises 12 residues. J gave up 11 bases and V 6 bases, and 7 bases lay outside the gene matches. The CDR3 here is CASRTDRGAAFF. The CDR3 DNA sequence: TGTGCCAGCAGGACGGACAGGGGAGCTGCTTTCTTT.

The chain uses TRBV7-3 and TRBJ2-3; 14 nucleotides line up with TRBD2. J lost 3 bases, V lost 2 bases, and 7 bases had no gene match. The CDR3 has 18 residues. The germline V gene encodes CDR1 SGHTA and CDR2 FQGTGA. The CDR3 sequence: CASSLSGGLAGGTDTQYF. In DNA, the CDR3 is TGTGCCAGCAGCTTATCCGGAGGACTAGCGGGAGGAACAGATACGCAGTATTTT.

This clone appeared a few times. The CDR3 sequence: CASSSGTSGISTDTQYF. DNA of the CDR3: TGCGCCAGCAGCTCCGGGACTAGCGGGATTAGCACAGATACGCAGTATTTT. This chain uses TRBV5-1 with TRBJ2-3; 13 bases are a match to TRBD2. CDR1 and CDR2 (germline): SGHRS, YFSETQ. The V gene end was trimmed by 3 bases and the J gene end by 0 bases; junction bases not matched to a gene: 4. The CDR3 totals 17 residues.

The J gene is TRBJ1-5, the V gene TRBV25-1; D is ambiguous. V was clipped by 5 bases and J by 3 bases, with 8 bases between them. CDR1 is MGHDK, CDR2 SYGVNS, per germline. This CDR3 has 13 residues. CDR3 amino acids: CASSPGDNQPQHF. For the CDR3, the DNA is TGTGCCAGCAGTCCGGGAGACAATCAGCCCCAGCATTTT.

The chain employs TRBV7-8 and TRBJ2-3; D is unresolved. Deletions cut 7 bases from V and 4 bases from J, with 18 bases between. The CDR3 covers 15 residues. Germline V gene lookup returns CDR1 SGHVS and CDR2 FQNEAQ. The CDR3 region has the DNA TGTGCCAGCAACCGCTTAGGTCCCTTGGCAGATACGCAGTATTTT. This translates into CASNRLGPLADTQYF.

The genes are TRBV5-1 and TRBJ2-7, with D possibly being TRBD1 (5 bases). CDR3 length: 15 residues. V lost 0 bases and J 2 bases, leaving 12 bases between the germline ends. From germline, CDR1 is SGHRS and CDR2 YFSETQ. CDR3: CASSLGPAGPYEQYF. The DNA of the CDR3 is TGCGCCAGCAGCTTGGGTCCGGCAGGGCCCTACGAGCAGTACTTC.

This rearrangement joins TRBV9 to TRBJ2-1; D is uncertain. CDR1 SGDLS and CDR2 YYNGEE come from the germline V gene. The CDR3 has 14 amino acids. Trimming pared 0 bases from V and 5 bases from J, leaving 9 bases between. CDR3 sequence reads: CASSVGGGHNEQFF. The DNA of the CDR3 is TGTGCCAGCAGCGTAGGAGGTGGGCACAATGAGCAGTTCTTC.

The CDR3 loop is CASSPQGVDSPLHF. The CDR3 nucleotides are TGTGCCAGCAGCCCTCAGGGGGTGGATTCACCCCTCCACTTT. The chain employs TRBV7-9 and TRBJ1-6; 7 nucleotides match TRBD1. The CDR3 has 14 amino acids. CDR1 and CDR2 from the germline V gene are SEHNR and FQNEAQ (reference sequence). V was clipped by 5 bases and J by 8 bases; unmatched bases: 6.

As for this clone: The germline gene is not matched at one end of the junction; a read error may be the cause. The chain is built from TRBV7-7 and TRBJ2-5; D gene ambiguous. Germline CDR1 reads SSHAT; CDR2 reads FNYEAQ (reference sequence). The CDR3 sequence is 13 residues long. CDR3 sequence reads: CASSPSVGETQYF. The CDR3 DNA reads as TGTGCTAGCAGCCCCTCGGTAGGAGAGACCCAGTACTTC.